This TCR beta chain was recovered during a study of cytomegalovirus exposure and HLA in healthy donors. Across the study: Tens of millions of unique TCRs, all from HLA-typed donors, were included in an early release of the data. Whole-study findings and limits: In vitro assays verified that three CMV-associated chains recognized CMV antigens specifically. Later analysis demonstrated an association between a missense DCLRE1C variant and TCR beta V- and J-gene trimming.

Trimming left V 5 bases short and J 0 bases short, with 17 bases between. The germline V gene encodes CDR1 SGHVS and CDR2 FNYEAQ. The CDR3 is 17 residues long. Researchers ran the PCR with 60 Vbeta and 13 Jbeta primers. Produced via immunoSEQ multiplex PCR; TCRdb's table is partial and in-frame only. The listing records roughly 73,000 clones. Regarding this clone: Its specificity is unknown.

Sequenced input: PBMCs. The chain carries TRBV7-6 and TRBJ2-1; possible D gene TRBD1, 7 bases. The clonotype was recovered from a female donor in good health and CMV-seropositive. CDR3 sequence reads: CASSPGGGVSSYNEQFF. CDR3 nucleotides: TGTGCCAGCAGCCCAGGGGGAGGCGTGAGCTCCTACAATGAGCAGTTCTTC.